The clone carrying this TCR beta chain came up a few times. The antigen remains undetermined. The data derive from a study of blood T cells in healthy people across ages. Study outcomes and limitations: Older individuals had lower TCR beta diversity per million T cells (the decline was roughly linear).

The CDR3 is 14 amino acids. Germline V lookup: CDR1 SGHTA, CDR2 FQGNSA. With 4 bases removed from V and 8 bases from J, the gap between germline ends came to 17 bases. Donation came from healthy Caucasian individuals in Russia who were aged roughly 6 to 95. Total RNA was isolated from each sample in quantities of at least 6 micrograms. PCR was performed a second time for about 7 to 11 cycles using a sample-barcoded 5' primer and a J-beta primer mix. TCRdb recomputed calls from the 5' RACE reads with MiXCR, one row per CDR3 protein. Found here are around 1,800,000 distinct CDR3 sequences, 35% to 50% of them singletons; the top ten hold 23%.

The TCR sequence derives from a human donor in good health. The chain couples TRBV7-2 to TRBJ1-2; TRBD1 is a possible D gene (6 bases). The sample taken for sequencing was blood. The CDR3 sequence is CASSSDRRVKGYTF. The CDR3 DNA sequence: TGTGCCAGCAGCTCAGACAGGAGGGTAAAAGGCTACACCTTC.